This T cell receptor (beta chain) originates from a study of control samples from healthy donors and cancer patients. The trim removed 2 bases at V and 6 bases at J, leaving 10 bases unmatched. Looked up from germline, CDR1 is SNHLY and CDR2 is FYNNEI. This CDR3 spans 16 amino acids. Generated by immunoSEQ multiplex PCR, the TCRdb table keeps only in-frame clones and is missing some. The table records about 85,000 clones, about nine tenths of them present only once. The material sequenced was blood. The J gene is TRBJ2-7, the V gene TRBV2; 10 positions match TRBD1. This receptor was taken from a woman aged 18-29 years in good health. The CDR3 spells CASSEMLGTGVAEQYF. CDR3 DNA sequence: TGTGCCAGCAGTGAAATGTTAGGGACAGGGGTCGCCGAGCAGTACTTC.